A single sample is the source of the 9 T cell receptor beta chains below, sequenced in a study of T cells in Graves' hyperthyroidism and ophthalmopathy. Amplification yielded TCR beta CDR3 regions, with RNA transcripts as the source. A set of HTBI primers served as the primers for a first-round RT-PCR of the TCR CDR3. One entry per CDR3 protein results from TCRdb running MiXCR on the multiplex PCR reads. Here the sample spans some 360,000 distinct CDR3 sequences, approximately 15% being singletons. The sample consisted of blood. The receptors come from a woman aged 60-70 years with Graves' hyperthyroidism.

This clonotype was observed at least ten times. CDR3: CASRRGREETQYF. The CDR3 region has the DNA TGTGCCAGCCGGAGAGGGAGAGAGGAGACCCAGTACTTC. The chain links TRBV2 to TRBJ2-5, with a tentative D call TRBD2 (5 bases). Trimming left V 8 bases short and J 5 bases short, with 15 bases between. This CDR3 comprises 13 residues. The germline CDR1 and CDR2 sequences are SNHLY and FYNNEI.

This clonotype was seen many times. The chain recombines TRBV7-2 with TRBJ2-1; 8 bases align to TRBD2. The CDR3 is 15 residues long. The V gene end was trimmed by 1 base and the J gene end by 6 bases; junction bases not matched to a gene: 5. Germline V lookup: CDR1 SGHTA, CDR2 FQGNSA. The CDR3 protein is CASSLVAGWGNEQFF. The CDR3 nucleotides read TGTGCCAGCAGCTTAGTAGCGGGATGGGGCAATGAGCAGTTCTTC.

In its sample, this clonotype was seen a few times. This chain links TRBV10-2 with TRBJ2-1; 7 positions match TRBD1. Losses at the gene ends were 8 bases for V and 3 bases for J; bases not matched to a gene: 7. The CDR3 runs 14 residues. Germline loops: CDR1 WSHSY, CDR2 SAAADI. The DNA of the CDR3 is TGCGCCAGCGTTGCTGCAGGGGGCTACAATGAGCAGTTCTTC. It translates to CASVAAGGYNEQFF.

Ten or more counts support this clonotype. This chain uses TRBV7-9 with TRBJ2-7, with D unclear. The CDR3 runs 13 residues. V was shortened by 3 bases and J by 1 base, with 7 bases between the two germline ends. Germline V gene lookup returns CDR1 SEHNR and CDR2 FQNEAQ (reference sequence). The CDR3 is CASSFPQSYEQYF. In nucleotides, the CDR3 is TGTGCCAGCAGCTTCCCCCAGTCCTACGAGCAGTACTTC.

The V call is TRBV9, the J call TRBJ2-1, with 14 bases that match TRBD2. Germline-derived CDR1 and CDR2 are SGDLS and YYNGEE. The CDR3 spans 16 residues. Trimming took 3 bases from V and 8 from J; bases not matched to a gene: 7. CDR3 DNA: TGTGCCAGCAGCGAGGGACTAGCGGGAGTAGGCTATGAGCAGTTCTTC. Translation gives CASSEGLAGVGYEQFF.

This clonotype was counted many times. CDR3 DNA sequence: TGTGCCACCAGTGATTTTCAGGGTACTGGCTACACCTTC. Translation: CATSDFQGTGYTF. This rearrangement joins TRBV24-1 to TRBJ1-2, with D perhaps matching TRBD1 (5 bases). Per germline, CDR1 KGHDR and CDR2 SFDVKD. The CDR3 is 13 residues long. V was trimmed by 1 base and J by 7 bases, leaving 9 bases between them.

In nucleotides, the CDR3 is TGTGCCAGCAGTTCGCAGGGACTACCTCGGGAGACCCAGTACTTC. It codes for CASSSQGLPRETQYF. This chain links TRBV12-3 or TRBV12-4 with TRBJ2-5; 7 bases agree with TRBD2. V gave up 4 bases and J gave up 5 bases; unmatched junction bases: 10. This CDR3 region has 15 residues.

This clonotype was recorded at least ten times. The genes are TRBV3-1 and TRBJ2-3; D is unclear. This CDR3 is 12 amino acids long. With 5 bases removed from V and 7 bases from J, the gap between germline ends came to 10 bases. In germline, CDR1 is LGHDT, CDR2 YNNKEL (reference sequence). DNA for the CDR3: TGTGCCAGCAGCGCAGCCCGAAATACGCAGTATTTT. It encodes CASSAARNTQYF.

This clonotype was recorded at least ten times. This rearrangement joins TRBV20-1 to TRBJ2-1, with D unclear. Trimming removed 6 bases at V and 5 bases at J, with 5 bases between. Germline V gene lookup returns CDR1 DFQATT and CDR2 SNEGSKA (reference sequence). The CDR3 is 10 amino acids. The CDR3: CSANNNEQFF. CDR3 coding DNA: TGCAGTGCCAATAACAATGAGCAGTTCTTC.